The rows below give T cell receptor beta chains drawn from one sample of a study of low-dose radiotherapy and immunotherapy resistance in tumors. TCRdb used MiXCR to reprocess the reads, holding one entry per CDR3 protein. The data hold 64,000 or so distinct CDR3 sequences, with less than 35% observed a single time. Sequenced material: PBMCs, taken before treatment. The source is a female donor with ovarian cancer. Each CDR3 is given with its conserved first and last residue. Fields, in order: J gene, D gene, V gene, clone size, CDR3 protein, CDR3 DNA. A D gene is named only where the DNA matches it firmly. Not all rows give a size; the values are once, few, many and, for expanded clones, a class.

TRBJ2-2 TRBD2 TRBV4-2 . CASSQETSASGELFF TGTGCCAGCAGCCAAGAGACTAGCGCTTCCGGGGAGCTGTTTTTT
TRBJ1-1 . TRBV27 . CASSRGWESLTEAFF TGTGCCAGCAGTAGGGGCTGGGAGAGTCTGACTGAAGCTTTCTTT
TRBJ2-1 . TRBV5-1 . CASRWDDNYNEQFF TGCGCCAGCAGGTGGGACGACAACTACAATGAGCAGTTCTTC
TRBJ1-1 . TRBV28 once CASSLMGDTEAFF TGTGCCAGCAGTTTAATGGGCGACACTGAAGCTTTCTTT
TRBJ2-3 . TRBV30 many CAWSVLPDTQYF TGTGCCTGGAGTGTACTCCCGGATACGCAGTATTTT
TRBJ1-5 TRBD1 TRBV28 . CASSPGTGVSNQPQHF TGTGCCAGCAGTCCCGGGACAGGGGTTAGCAATCAGCCCCAGCATTTT
TRBJ2-6 . TRBV5-1 many CASSSGTSLSGANVLTF TGCGCCAGCAGCTCTGGGACATCACTCTCTGGGGCCAACGTCCTGACTTTC
TRBJ2-7 TRBD2 TRBV9 many CASSVGTSGRSHEQYF TGTGCCAGCAGCGTAGGGACTAGCGGGAGAAGCCACGAGCAGTACTTC
TRBJ1-4 . TRBV28 . CASRGDSGEKLFF TGTGCCAGCAGAGGCGACAGTGGTGAAAAACTGTTTTTT
TRBJ2-1 . TRBV5-1 many CASSLGGVDEQFF TGCGCCAGCAGCTTGGGGGGGGTGGATGAGCAGTTCTTC
TRBJ1-2 . TRBV5-1 many CASSLDGSTGGYTF TGCGCCAGCAGCTTGGACGGGAGCACGGGTGGCTACACCTTC
TRBJ2-1 . TRBV29-1 many CSVEWAAYNEQFF TGCAGCGTTGAGTGGGCTGCCTACAATGAGCAGTTCTTC
TRBJ2-7 TRBD2 TRBV20-1 many CSAREGRGAASEQYF TGCAGTGCTAGAGAAGGGCGGGGGGCCGCTTCCGAGCAGTACTTC
TRBJ2-1 . TRBV5-4 . CASSLAGLSSSYNEQFF TGTGCCAGCAGCTTGGCTGGACTGTCGAGCTCCTACAATGAGCAGTTCTTC
TRBJ1-6 . TRBV20-1 many CSALSGGNGSPLHF TGCAGTGCCCTGTCAGGAGGGAACGGTTCACCCCTCCACTTT
TRBJ2-1 . TRBV7-6 . CASSLMPGTYNEQFF TGTGCCAGCAGCTTGATGCCCGGTACCTACAATGAGCAGTTCTTC
TRBJ2-7 . TRBV5-1 many CASNTLDSYEQYF TGCGCCAGCAACACACTAGATTCCTACGAGCAGTACTTC
TRBJ2-2 . TRBV27 many CASRRLGFTNTGELFF TGTGCCAGCAGAAGACTAGGATTTACGAACACCGGGGAGCTGTTTTTT
TRBJ2-3 . TRBV5-1 few CASSFGALTDTQYF TGCGCCAGCAGCTTCGGAGCTCTCACAGATACGCAGTATTTT
TRBJ1-5 . TRBV20-1 . CSARGQGYQPQHF TGCAGTGCTAGAGGCCAGGGTTATCAGCCCCAGCATTTT
TRBJ1-2 . TRBV9 . CASSPRDLYGYTF TGTGCCAGCAGCCCGAGGGACCTCTATGGCTACACCTTC
TRBJ1-1 TRBD1 TRBV3-1 many CASSQDNRGGNTEAFF TGTGCCAGCAGCCAAGATAACAGGGGTGGGAACACTGAAGCTTTCTTT
TRBJ2-1 TRBD2 TRBV2 many CASHLGTSGSNEQFF TGTGCCAGCCACTTAGGGACTAGCGGGAGCAATGAGCAGTTCTTC
TRBJ2-4 TRBD1 TRBV18 many CASSPPSQGDIQYF TGTGCCAGCTCACCACCGTCACAGGGGGACATTCAGTACTTC
TRBJ2-1 TRBD1 TRBV6-2/TRBV6-3 few CASSGDRVGNEQFF TGTGCCAGCAGTGGAGACAGGGTCGGCAATGAGCAGTTCTTC
TRBJ2-3 . TRBV3-1 many CASSQNRASTDTQYF TGTGCCAGCAGCCAAAACCGTGCTAGCACAGATACGCAGTATTTT
TRBJ1-5 . TRBV28 many CASSLSGGGNQPQHF TGTGCCAGCAGTTTGAGTGGGGGCGGCAATCAGCCCCAGCATTTT
TRBJ1-2 TRBD1 TRBV23-1 . CASSQGSGTGASNYGYTF TGCGCCAGCAGTCAAGGAAGCGGGACAGGGGCCTCTAACTATGGCTACACCTTC
TRBJ2-7 TRBD1 TRBV30 many CASEGTGASYEQYF TGTGCCTCGGAAGGGACAGGGGCCTCCTACGAGCAGTACTTC
TRBJ2-1 . TRBV5-1 . CASSWDGYNEQFF TGCGCCAGCAGCTGGGACGGGTACAATGAGCAGTTCTTC
TRBJ2-1 TRBD2 TRBV5-4 many CASSSGLARTDEQFF TGTGCCAGCAGCTCGGGACTAGCGCGAACCGATGAGCAGTTCTTC
TRBJ2-2 . TRBV16 . CASSFTGRAKYTGELFF TGTGCCAGCAGCTTCACAGGGAGGGCAAAATACACCGGGGAGCTGTTTTTT
TRBJ2-7 TRBD1 TRBV12-3/TRBV12-4 many CASSLLSAGTGYEQYF TGTGCCAGCAGTCTCTTGTCGGCCGGGACAGGCTACGAGCAGTACTTC
TRBJ2-5 TRBD2 TRBV19 few CASSITLAGGETQYF TGTGCCAGTAGTATAACACTAGCGGGAGGCGAGACCCAGTACTTC
TRBJ1-1 . TRBV10-3 many CATRRTDEAFF TGTGCCACTCGAAGGACGGATGAAGCTTTCTTT
TRBJ1-1 TRBD1 TRBV27 many CASSSRDRGTEAFF TGTGCCAGCAGTTCCCGGGACAGGGGCACTGAAGCTTTCTTT
TRBJ2-7 . TRBV29-1 many CSVGTFYEQYF TGCAGCGTGGGGACTTTTTACGAGCAGTACTTC
TRBJ2-4 . TRBV6-2/TRBV6-3 . CASSYTQNIQYF TGTGCCAGCAGTTACACACAAAACATTCAGTACTTC
TRBJ2-2 . TRBV5-1 many CASSLSTSPGELFF TGCGCCAGCAGCTTGTCTACGTCCCCAGGGGAGCTGTTTTTT
TRBJ2-7 . TRBV6-2/TRBV6-3 . CASNDDRTYEQYF TGTGCCAGCAATGACGACCGGACCTACGAGCAGTACTTC
TRBJ2-1 . TRBV5-1 many CASSLSLQSYNEQFF TGCGCCAGCAGCTTGTCACTACAGAGCTACAATGAGCAGTTCTTC
TRBJ1-5 . TRBV19 many CASSTSRQADNQPQHF TGTGCCAGTAGTACATCACGACAGGCCGACAATCAGCCCCAGCATTTT
TRBJ2-1 . TRBV28 . CASTLGFEQFF TGTGCCAGCACGTTGGGTTTTGAGCAGTTCTTC
TRBJ2-7 . TRBV6-6 many CASSSGPGSYEQYF TGTGCCAGCAGTTCGGGGCCCGGATCCTACGAGCAGTACTTC
TRBJ2-2 . TRBV6-6 . CASSSPIGVTGELFF TGTGCCAGCAGTTCCCCCATCGGGGTTACCGGGGAGCTGTTTTTT
TRBJ2-1 . TRBV4-1 . CASSPSSTPSYNEQFF TGCGCCAGCAGCCCGTCGTCGACCCCTTCCTACAATGAGCAGTTCTTC
TRBJ1-6 . TRBV5-6 many CASSLGLSGSYNSPLHF TGTGCCAGCAGCTTGGGGCTGAGTGGGTCCTATAATTCACCCCTCCACTTT
TRBJ1-2 . TRBV28 many CASEDPGAVYGYTF TGTGCCAGCGAAGATCCGGGGGCTGTGTATGGCTACACCTTC
TRBJ2-1 . TRBV29-1 once CSVVKPASSYNEQFF TGCAGCGTTGTGAAGCCGGCGAGCTCCTACAATGAGCAGTTCTTC
TRBJ2-3 TRBD2 TRBV20-1 many CSANPLAGGKASTDTQYF TGCAGTGCCAATCCCCTAGCGGGGGGAAAGGCTAGCACAGATACGCAGTATTTT
TRBJ2-7 . TRBV6-5 few CASSYSKERSHEQYF TGTGCCAGCAGTTACTCGAAGGAGCGTTCTCACGAGCAGTACTTC
TRBJ2-2 TRBD2 TRBV6-2/TRBV6-3 many CASSYSGSGKAGELFF TGTGCCAGCAGTTACTCAGGGAGCGGGAAGGCCGGGGAGCTGTTTTTT
TRBJ2-3 . TRBV29-1 few CSASADTQYF TGCAGCGCCTCAGCCGATACGCAGTATTTT
TRBJ2-5 . TRBV20-1 . CSAYDRWSQETQYF TGCAGTGCTTATGACCGATGGTCCCAAGAGACCCAGTACTTC
TRBJ1-5 . TRBV6-8 . CASSDRAASNQPQHF TGTGCCAGCAGTGACCGGGCCGCGAGCAATCAGCCCCAGCATTTT